This TCR beta chain was recorded in a study of T cell responses to AZD1222 COVID-19 vaccine. Germline lookup yields CDR1 SGHNT and CDR2 YYREEE (reference sequence). The V end was cut by 1 base, the J end by 3 bases, with 14 bases between. The CDR3 is 15 residues long. This clone was recorded a few times. The target antigen is unknown. Here immunoSEQ multiplex PCR was the method, and the copy in TCRdb shows in-frame clones only, minus some. The data show 90,000 to 150,000 clones, with about 88% seen just once and 3.5% held by the top ten. Study results and caveats: Repertoire collection took place solely once the T cell response had peaked.

The genes are TRBV5-4 and TRBJ2-7; D gene ambiguous. The sequencing here drew on peripheral blood, taken 28 days after the second AZD1222 dose. This receptor was obtained from an adult who received the AZD1222 COVID-19 vaccine. The CDR3 loop reads CASSLSRGFDYEQYF. The CDR3 bases are TGTGCCAGCAGCTTGTCTCGCGGTTTTGACTACGAGCAGTACTTC.